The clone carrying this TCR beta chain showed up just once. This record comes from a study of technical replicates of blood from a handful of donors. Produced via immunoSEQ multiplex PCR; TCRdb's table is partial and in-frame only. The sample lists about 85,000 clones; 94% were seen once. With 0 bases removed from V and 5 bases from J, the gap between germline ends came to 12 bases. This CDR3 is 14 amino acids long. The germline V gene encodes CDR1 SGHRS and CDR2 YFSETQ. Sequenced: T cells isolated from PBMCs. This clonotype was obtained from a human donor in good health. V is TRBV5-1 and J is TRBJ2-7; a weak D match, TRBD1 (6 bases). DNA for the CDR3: TGCGCCAGCAGCTTGGAGGCAGGGGCACACGAGCAGTACTTC. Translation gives CASSLEAGAHEQYF.